This is a list of T cell receptor beta chains from one sample in a study of shared clonotypes between healthy human individuals. Sequenced by immunoSEQ multiplex PCR; TCRdb stores in-frame clones only, minus some. In the table there are approximately 1,500,000 clones, nearly 99% of which are singletons. Specimen: naive CD4+ T cells sorted from blood. The source is a man aged 25 to 40 in good health. The CDR3 runs from the conserved cysteine through the conserved F or W. D genes are given only for firm matches. Size tells how often a clone was seen (once, few, many) or the class of an expanded clone, and some rows leave it out.

>TRBV7-9|TRBD1|-|TRBJ1-4
TGTGCCAGCAGCCCCGACAGGGTAAATGAAAAACTGTTTTTT
CASSPDRVNEKLFF
>TRBV6-5|TRBD2|-|TRBJ2-7
TGTGCCAGCAGTTACTTAGGGACTAGCGGGCAGCCGTACTTC
CASSYLGTSGQPYF
>TRBV7-2|TRBD2|-|TRBJ2-7
TGTGCCAGCAGCCCCCGGGACTACCCCTTCTACGAGCAGTACTTC
CASSPRDYPFYEQYF
>TRBV28|-|-|TRBJ2-1
TGTGCCAGCAGTTTTAACCCCGCCCTCGGGGATACAACGGACAATGAGCAGTTCTTC
CASSFNPALGDTTDNEQFF
>TRBV7-9|-|-|TRBJ2-7
TGTGCCAGCAGCTTTCTTCCCTACGAGCAGTACTTC
CASSFLPYEQYF
>TRBV6-5|-|-|TRBJ1-3
TGTGCCAGCAGTTATAGGCCCTGGTCTGGAAACACCATATATTTT
CASSYRPWSGNTIYF
>TRBV5-1|TRBD2|-|TRBJ2-1
TGCGCCAGCAGCCCCGCCCTAGCGGGAGGAGGCAATGAGCAGTTCTTC
CASSPALAGGGNEQFF
>TRBV10-3|-|-|TRBJ2-7
TGTGCCATCACCCGGGACGGCTACGAGCAGTACTTC
CAITRDGYEQYF
>TRBV5-1|-|-|TRBJ2-7
TGCGCCAGCAGCTTGGCCTTTCAGCGGCCAGCCTACGAGCAGTACTTC
CASSLAFQRPAYEQYF
>TRBV5-4|-|-|TRBJ1-2
TGTGCCAGCAGCTTGGCCGTGGAGTCTCTCTATGGCTACACCTTC
CASSLAVESLYGYTF
>TRBV2|TRBD1|-|TRBJ1-4
TGTGCCAGCAGTTCTAACAGGGGTAATGAAAAACTGTTTTTT
CASSSNRGNEKLFF
>TRBV7-2|-|-|TRBJ2-1
TGTGCCAGCAGCTTAGGAGGGACCAGCTCCTACAATGAGCAGTTCTTC
CASSLGGTSSYNEQFF
>TRBV18|TRBD2|-|TRBJ2-7
TGTGCCAGCTCACCGGGACTAGCGGGTTACGAGCAGTACTTC
CASSPGLAGYEQYF
>TRBV11-2|TRBD2|-|TRBJ2-5
TGTGCCAGCAGCTGGGGGACTAGCGTACAAGAGACCCAGTACTTC
CASSWGTSVQETQYF
>TRBV7-3|-|-|TRBJ2-7
TGTGCCAGCAGCTTAGGGGTAACCTACGAGCAGTACTTC
CASSLGVTYEQYF
>TRBV5-1|-|-|TRBJ2-1
TGCGCCAGCAGCTTGGGAGCCTCAAATGAGCAGTTCTTC
CASSLGASNEQFF
>TRBV25-1|-|-|TRBJ2-7
TGTGCCAGCGGTCAGGGACCCTACGAGCAGTACTTC
CASGQGPYEQYF
>TRBV5-4|TRBD2|-|TRBJ2-3
TGTGCCAGCAGCTCCTTAGCGGGAGGATTTCGGTCGCAGTATTTT
CASSSLAGGFRSQYF
>TRBV6-5|-|-|TRBJ2-7
TGTGCCAGCAGTTATCGCAGGGAAACTAACGAGCAGTACTTC
CASSYRRETNEQYF
>TRBV5-1|-|-|TRBJ2-2
TGCGCCAGCAGCTTGGTGTCGGGACAGAACACCGGGGAGCTGTTTTTT
CASSLVSGQNTGELFF
>TRBV28|TRBD2|-|TRBJ2-1
TGTGCCAGCAGTTTACCACTAGCGGGAGGTTTTAATGAGCAGTTCTTC
CASSLPLAGGFNEQFF
>TRBV6-1|TRBD2|once|TRBJ2-7
TGTGCCAGCAGTGGGACTAGTCTGTACTTC
CASSGTSLYF
>TRBV19|-|-|TRBJ2-1
TGTGCCAGTAGTCCAAACGGGTACAATGAGCAGTTCTTC
CASSPNGYNEQFF
>TRBV9|-|-|TRBJ1-2
TGTGCCAGCAGCGTAGCTCTGGGAAGAGAGGATGGCTACACCTTC
CASSVALGREDGYTF
>TRBV6-1|-|-|TRBJ2-5
TGTGCCAGCAGTTTTGGGGTGGGGGCACGGGAGACCCAGTACTTC
CASSFGVGARETQYF
>TRBV6-1|-|-|TRBJ2-7
TGTGCCACCCAAGGCCAAGGTGTGTACGAGCAGTACTTC
CATQGQGVYEQYF
>TRBV5-1|TRBD1|-|TRBJ2-7
TGCGCCAGCAGCTTGGTGGGACAGGGTCCCTACGAGCAGTACTTC
CASSLVGQGPYEQYF
>TRBV7-9|TRBD2|-|TRBJ2-2
TGTGCCAGCAGCCCACGATCGGGACTAGGAGGAACCGGGGAGCTGTTTTTT
CASSPRSGLGGTGELFF
>TRBV19|-|-|TRBJ2-7
TGTGCCAGTAGTATAGGCCGTGGTGGGGAGCAGTACTTC
CASSIGRGGEQYF
>TRBV7-3|TRBD2|-|TRBJ2-2
TGTGCCAGCAGCTTACCGGGACTAGCGGGAATTTCCGGGGAGCTGTTTTTT
CASSLPGLAGISGELFF
>TRBV6-5|-|-|TRBJ1-1
TGTGCCAGCAGCCTTGGTCGGGTGAACACTGAAGCTTTCTTT
CASSLGRVNTEAFF
>TRBV6-4|TRBD2|-|TRBJ2-1
TGTGCCAACTTAGCCTCCGGGACTAGCATCTTGAGCTCCTACAATGAGCAGTTCTTC
CANLASGTSILSSYNEQFF
>TRBV5-1|TRBD2|once|TRBJ2-1
TGCGCCAGCACCAACGGGAGGCCCTACAATGAGCAGTTCTTC
CASTNGRPYNEQFF
>TRBV5-6|TRBD1|-|TRBJ2-7
TGTGCCAGCAGCTCGTTAGGGACAGCCGTCTACGAGCAGTACTTC
CASSSLGTAVYEQYF
>TRBV7-9|TRBD2|-|TRBJ2-1
TGTGCCAGCAGCTTGGCCACCGGGACTAGGTCCTACAATGAGCAGTTCTTC
CASSLATGTRSYNEQFF
>TRBV19|-|-|TRBJ2-1
TGTGCCAGTAGTATATTAGGCAATGAGCAGTTCTTC
CASSILGNEQFF
>TRBV7-9|-|-|TRBJ1-1
TGTGCCAGCAGCTTGGGGGAGGGCACTGAAGCTTTCTTT
CASSLGEGTEAFF
>TRBV14|TRBD1|-|TRBJ1-3
TGTGCCAGCAGCCAGAGGACAGGCCGCTCTGGAAACACCATATATTTT
CASSQRTGRSGNTIYF
>TRBV5-1|-|-|TRBJ2-1
TGCGCCAGCAGCCCGGGGTCTAGCTCCTACAATGAGCAGTTCTTC
CASSPGSSSYNEQFF
>TRBV4-3|-|-|TRBJ1-4
TGCGCCAGCCATACAACCCTAACTACCTCGGCTGGAAAACTGTTTTTT
CASHTTLTTSAGKLFF
>TRBV7-9|TRBD1|-|TRBJ2-3
TGTGCCAGCAGCCCAGACAGGGGGTCTACAGATACGCAGTATTTT
CASSPDRGSTDTQYF